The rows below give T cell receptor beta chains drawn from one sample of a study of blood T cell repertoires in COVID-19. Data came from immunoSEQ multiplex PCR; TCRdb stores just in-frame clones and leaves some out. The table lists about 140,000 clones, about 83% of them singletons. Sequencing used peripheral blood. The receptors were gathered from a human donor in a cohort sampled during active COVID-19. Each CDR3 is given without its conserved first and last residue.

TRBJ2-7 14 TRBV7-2 ASSEMLGQGITEQY
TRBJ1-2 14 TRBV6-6 ASSYSQANTNYGYT
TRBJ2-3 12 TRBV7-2 ASSKGLVTDTQY
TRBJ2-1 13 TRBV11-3 ASSPYLSSYNEQF
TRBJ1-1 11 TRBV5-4 ASSRQTGGTAF
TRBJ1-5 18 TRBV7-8 ASSLDGFIFRGRRNQPQH
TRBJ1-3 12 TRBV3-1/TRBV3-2 ASSLGQSGNTIY
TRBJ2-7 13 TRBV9 ASSVGPSGSYEQY
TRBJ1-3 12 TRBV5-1 ASSIDRLGNTIY
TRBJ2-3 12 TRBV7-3 ASSLRGPTDTQY
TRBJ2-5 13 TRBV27 ASSLWAGGQETQY
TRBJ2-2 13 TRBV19 ASSMGSLNTGELF
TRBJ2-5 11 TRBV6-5 ASSYSVQETQY
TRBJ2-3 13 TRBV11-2 ASSLDLTSTDTQY
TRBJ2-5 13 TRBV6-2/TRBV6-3 ASSSKSGIQGTQY
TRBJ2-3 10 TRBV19 ATRDSTDTQY
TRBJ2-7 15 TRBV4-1 ASSQDRGGSGYYEQY
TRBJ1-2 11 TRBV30 AWSALPGDADT
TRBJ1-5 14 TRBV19 ASSSPGTGSGQPQH
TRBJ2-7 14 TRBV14 ASSPRGDRVFYEQY
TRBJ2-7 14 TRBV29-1 SVESTGGAGTYEQY
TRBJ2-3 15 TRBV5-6 ASSFRLAGASADTQY
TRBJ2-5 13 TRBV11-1 ASSLGGDFQETQY
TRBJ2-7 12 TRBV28 ASTGSGVSYEQY
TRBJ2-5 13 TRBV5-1 ASSQSRQGGETQY
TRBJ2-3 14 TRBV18 ASSPQLARSTDTQY
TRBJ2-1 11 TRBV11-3 ASSENQGHEQF
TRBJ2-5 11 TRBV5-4 ASSLGGLETQY
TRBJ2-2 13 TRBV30 AWSVSGSGTGELF
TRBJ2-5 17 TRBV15 ATSRDRGSGEPGGETQY
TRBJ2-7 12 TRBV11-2 ASSSGLTSYEQY
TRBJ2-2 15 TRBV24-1 ATSAQKGAGGTGELF
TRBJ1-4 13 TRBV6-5 ASILLDRVNEKLF
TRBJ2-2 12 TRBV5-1 ASSLVRGFGELF
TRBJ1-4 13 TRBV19 ASSISYQGGEKLF
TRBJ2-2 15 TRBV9 ASSVAFRTEVAGELF
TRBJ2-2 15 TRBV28 ASSPQRTSGSTGELF
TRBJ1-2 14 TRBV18 ASSPGAARTNYGYT
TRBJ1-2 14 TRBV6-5 ASSYSGATTFSGYT
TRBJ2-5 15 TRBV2 ASSAGTSGSTQETQY
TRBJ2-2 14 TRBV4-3 ASSQVWGGDTGELF
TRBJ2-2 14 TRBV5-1 ASSLLAGGLSGELF
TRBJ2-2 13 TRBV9 ASSPRVGNTGELF
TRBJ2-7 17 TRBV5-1 ASSSSDRLLAGAPYEQY
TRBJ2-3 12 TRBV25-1 ASSDFRSTDTQY
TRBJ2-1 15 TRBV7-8 ASSLVPTSGRYNEQF
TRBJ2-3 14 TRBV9 ASSVGASGSTDTQY
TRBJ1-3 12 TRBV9 ASSVQDTGNTIY
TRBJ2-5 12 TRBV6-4 ASDGQALGETQY
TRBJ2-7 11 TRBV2 ASSPGPRGGQY
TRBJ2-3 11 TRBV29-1 SAAGGAPDTQY
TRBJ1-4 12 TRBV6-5 ASSPTGVGEKLF
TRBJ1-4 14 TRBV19 ASSSSWTLATVGLF